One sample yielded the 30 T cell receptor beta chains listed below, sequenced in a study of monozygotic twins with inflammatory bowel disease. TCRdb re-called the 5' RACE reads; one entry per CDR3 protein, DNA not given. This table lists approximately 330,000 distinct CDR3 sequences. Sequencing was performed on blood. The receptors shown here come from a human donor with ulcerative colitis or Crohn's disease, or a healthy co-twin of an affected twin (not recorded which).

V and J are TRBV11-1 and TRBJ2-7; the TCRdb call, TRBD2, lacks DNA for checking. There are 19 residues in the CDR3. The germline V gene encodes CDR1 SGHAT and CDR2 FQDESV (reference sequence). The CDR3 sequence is CASSLGYSGLAGASYEQYF.

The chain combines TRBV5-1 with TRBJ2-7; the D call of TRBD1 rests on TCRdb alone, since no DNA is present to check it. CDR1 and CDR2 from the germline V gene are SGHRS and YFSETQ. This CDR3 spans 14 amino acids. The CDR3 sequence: CASGTMTGSYEQYF.

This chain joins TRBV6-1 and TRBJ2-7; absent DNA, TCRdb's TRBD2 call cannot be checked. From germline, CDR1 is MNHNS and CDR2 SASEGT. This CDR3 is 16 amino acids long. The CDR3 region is CASSQGTSGSSYEQYF.

The CDR3 sequence: CASSEAPQGGKETQYF. This chain joins TRBV2 and TRBJ2-5; TCRdb indicates TRBD2, and absent DNA this call remains unverified. In germline, CDR1 is SNHLY, CDR2 FYNNEI. This CDR3 has 16 residues.

CDR3: CASLAGGSWDTQYF. This chain uses TRBV12-3 or TRBV12-4 with TRBJ2-3; TCRdb's D gene call, TRBD2, goes unchecked for lack of DNA. The CDR3 covers 14 residues.

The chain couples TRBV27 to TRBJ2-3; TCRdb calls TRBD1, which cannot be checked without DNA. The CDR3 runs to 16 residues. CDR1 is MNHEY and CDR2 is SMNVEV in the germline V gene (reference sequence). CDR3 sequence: CASSFLQGSSTDTQYF.

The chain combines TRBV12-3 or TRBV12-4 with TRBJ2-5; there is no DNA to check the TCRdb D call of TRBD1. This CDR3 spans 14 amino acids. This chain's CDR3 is CASSLGRGWSTQYF.

The CDR3 here is CSARGGRVFNEQFF. The V and J genes are TRBV20-1 and TRBJ2-1; TCRdb calls TRBD2, which cannot be checked without DNA. This CDR3 contains 14 residues. Germline V lookup: CDR1 DFQATT, CDR2 SNEGSKA (reference sequence).

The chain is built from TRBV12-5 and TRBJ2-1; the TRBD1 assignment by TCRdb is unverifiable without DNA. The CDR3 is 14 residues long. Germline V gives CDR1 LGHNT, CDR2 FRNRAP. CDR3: CASGLIGTTGKQFF.

The CDR3 loop reads CASSPPSSTQQYF. The rearrangement links TRBV18 to TRBJ2-7. The CDR3 loop spans 13 amino acids. Germline V gene data show CDR1 as KGHSH and CDR2 as LQKENI.

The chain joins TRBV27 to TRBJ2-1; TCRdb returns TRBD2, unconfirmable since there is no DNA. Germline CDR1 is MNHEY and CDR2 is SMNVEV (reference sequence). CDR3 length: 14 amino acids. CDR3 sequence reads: CASRASGFYNEQFF.

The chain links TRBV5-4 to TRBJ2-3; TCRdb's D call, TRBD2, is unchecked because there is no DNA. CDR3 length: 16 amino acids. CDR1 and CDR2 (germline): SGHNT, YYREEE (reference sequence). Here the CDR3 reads CASSTPRGGSTDTQYF.

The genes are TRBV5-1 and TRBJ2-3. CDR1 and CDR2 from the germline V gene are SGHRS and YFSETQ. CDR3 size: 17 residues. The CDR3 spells CASSSTDGGTTTDTQYF.

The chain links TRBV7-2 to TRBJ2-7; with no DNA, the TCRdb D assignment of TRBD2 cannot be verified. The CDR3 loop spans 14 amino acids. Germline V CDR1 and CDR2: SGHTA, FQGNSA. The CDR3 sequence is CASSLGGTTGEQYF.

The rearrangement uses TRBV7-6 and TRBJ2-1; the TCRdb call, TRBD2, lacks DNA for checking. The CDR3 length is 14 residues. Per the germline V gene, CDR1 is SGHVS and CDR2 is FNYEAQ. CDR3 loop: CASSPGTSPNEQFF. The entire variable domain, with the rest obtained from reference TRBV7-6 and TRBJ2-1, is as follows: GAGVSQSPRYKVTKRGQDVALRCDPISGHVSLYWYRQALGQGPEFLTYFNYEAQQDKSGLPNDRFSAERPEGSISTLTIQRTEQRDSAMYRCASSPGTSPNEQFFGPGTRLTVL.

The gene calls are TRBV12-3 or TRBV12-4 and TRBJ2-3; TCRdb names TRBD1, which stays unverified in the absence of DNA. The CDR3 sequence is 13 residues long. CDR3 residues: CASSLPGQGTQYF.

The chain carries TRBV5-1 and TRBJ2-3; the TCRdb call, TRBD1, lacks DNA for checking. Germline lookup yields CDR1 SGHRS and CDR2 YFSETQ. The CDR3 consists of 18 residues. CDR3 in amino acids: CASSSRDAFPASTDTQYF.

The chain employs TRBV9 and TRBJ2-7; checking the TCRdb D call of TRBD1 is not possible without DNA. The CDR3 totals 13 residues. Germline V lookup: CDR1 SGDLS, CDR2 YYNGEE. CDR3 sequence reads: CASSPITGYEQYF. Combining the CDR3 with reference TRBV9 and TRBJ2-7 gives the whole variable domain DSGVTQTPKHLITATGQRVTLRCSPRSGDLSVYWYQQSLDQGLQFLIQYYNGEERAKGNILERFSAQQFPDLHSELNLSSLELGDSALYFCASSPITGYEQYFGPGTRLTVT.

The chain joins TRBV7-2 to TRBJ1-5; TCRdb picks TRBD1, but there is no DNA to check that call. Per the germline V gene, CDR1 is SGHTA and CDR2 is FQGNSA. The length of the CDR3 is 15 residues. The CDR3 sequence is CASSPGTVPNQPQHF.

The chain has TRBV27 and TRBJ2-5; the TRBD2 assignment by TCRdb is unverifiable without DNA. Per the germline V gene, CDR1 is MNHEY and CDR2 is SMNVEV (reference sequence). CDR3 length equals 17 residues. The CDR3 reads CASSLRGGTSGKETQYF.

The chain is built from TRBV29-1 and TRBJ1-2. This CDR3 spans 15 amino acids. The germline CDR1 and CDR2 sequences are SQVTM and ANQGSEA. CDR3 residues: CSVVMDPEGNYGYTF.

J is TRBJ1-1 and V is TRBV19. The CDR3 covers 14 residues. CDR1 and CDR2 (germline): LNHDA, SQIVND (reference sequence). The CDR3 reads CASTFTGSNTEAFF.

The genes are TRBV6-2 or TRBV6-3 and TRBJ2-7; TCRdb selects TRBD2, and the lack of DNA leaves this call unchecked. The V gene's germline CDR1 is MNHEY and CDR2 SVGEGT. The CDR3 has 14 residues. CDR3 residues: CASSYARTIYEQYF.

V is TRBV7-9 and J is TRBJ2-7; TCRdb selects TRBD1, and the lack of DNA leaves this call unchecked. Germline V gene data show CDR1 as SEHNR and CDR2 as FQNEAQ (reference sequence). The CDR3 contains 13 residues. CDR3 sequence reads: CAISLKARGTEYF.

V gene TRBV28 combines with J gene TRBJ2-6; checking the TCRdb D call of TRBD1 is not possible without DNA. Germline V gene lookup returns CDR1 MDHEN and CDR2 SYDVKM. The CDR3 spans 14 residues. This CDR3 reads CASSTGSGANVLTF.

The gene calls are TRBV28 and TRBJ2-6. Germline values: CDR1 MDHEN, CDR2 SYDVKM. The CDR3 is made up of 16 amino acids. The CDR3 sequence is CASSPSGSSGANVLTF. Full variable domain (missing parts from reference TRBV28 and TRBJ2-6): DVKVTQSSRYLVKRTGEKVFLECVQDMDHENMFWYRQDPGLGLRLIYFSYDVKMKEKGDIPEGYSVSREKKERFSLILESASTNQTSMYLCASSPSGSSGANVLTFGAGSRLTVL.

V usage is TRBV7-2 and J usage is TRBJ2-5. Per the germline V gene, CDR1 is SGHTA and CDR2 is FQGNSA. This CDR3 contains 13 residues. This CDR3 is CASSPVNQETQYF. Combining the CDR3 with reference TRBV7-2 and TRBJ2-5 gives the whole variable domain GAGVSQSPSNKVTEKGKDVELRCDPISGHTALYWYRQSLGQGLEFLIYFQGNSAPDKSGLPSDRFSAERTGGSVSTLTIQRTQQEDSAVYLCASSPVNQETQYFGPGTRLLVL.

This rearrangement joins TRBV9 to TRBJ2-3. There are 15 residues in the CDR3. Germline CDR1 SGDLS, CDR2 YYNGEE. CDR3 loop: CASSVQGTPTDTQYF.

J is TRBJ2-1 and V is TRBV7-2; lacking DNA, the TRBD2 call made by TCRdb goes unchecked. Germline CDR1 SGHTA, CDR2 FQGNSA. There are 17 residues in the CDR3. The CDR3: CASSPWGTSQRDNEQFF.

CDR3 amino acids: CASSLTGKLFF. V gene TRBV28 combines with J gene TRBJ2-2. Germline V lookup: CDR1 MDHEN, CDR2 SYDVKM. The CDR3 is 11 amino acids. Looking up the rest from reference TRBV28 and TRBJ2-2 gives the full variable domain: DVKVTQSSRYLVKRTGEKVFLECVQDMDHENMFWYRQDPGLGLRLIYFSYDVKMKEKGDIPEGYSVSREKKERFSLILESASTNQTSMYLCASSLTGKLFFGEGSRLTVL.